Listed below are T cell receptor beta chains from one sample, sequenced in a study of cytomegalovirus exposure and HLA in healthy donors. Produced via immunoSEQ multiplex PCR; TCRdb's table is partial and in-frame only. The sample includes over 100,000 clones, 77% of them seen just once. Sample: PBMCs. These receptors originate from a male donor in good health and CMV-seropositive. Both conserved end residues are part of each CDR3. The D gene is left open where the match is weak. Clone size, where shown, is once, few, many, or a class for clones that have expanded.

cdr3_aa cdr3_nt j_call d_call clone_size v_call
CASSAWDRGSYEQYF TGCGCCAGCAGCGCCTGGGACAGGGGGAGCTACGAGCAGTACTTC TRBJ2-7 TRBD1 NA TRBV5-1
CASSEESTGGYEQYF TGTGCCAGCAGTGAAGAGTCTACAGGGGGCTACGAGCAGTACTTC TRBJ2-7 TRBD1 NA TRBV6-1
CAGSGALGNEQFF TGTGCCGGGAGCGGGGCTCTGGGCAATGAGCAGTTCTTC TRBJ2-1 TRBD2 NA TRBV5-6
CASSQDGTGEEKLFF TGCGCCAGCAGCCAAGATGGGACAGGGGAGGAAAAACTGTTTTTT TRBJ1-4 TRBD1 NA TRBV4-1
CASSTSGLNTEAFF TGTGCCAGCAGCACGAGTGGTCTGAACACTGAAGCTTTCTTT TRBJ1-1 NA medium-sized TRBV5-4
CASSLRDRGFYEQYF TGTGCCAGCAGCTTGCGGGACAGGGGATTCTACGAGCAGTACTTC TRBJ2-7 TRBD1 NA TRBV5-6
CASSSNRRTDTQYF TGTGCCAGCAGCTCCAACAGAAGAACAGATACGCAGTATTTT TRBJ2-3 NA NA TRBV28
CASARQGSSGTYEQYF TGTGCCAGTGCCAGACAAGGGTCTAGCGGTACCTACGAGCAGTACTTC TRBJ2-7 TRBD2 NA TRBV5-5
CAWTLAGAQGTQYF TGTGCCTGGACCCTAGCGGGGGCGCAGGGAACCCAGTACTTC TRBJ2-5 TRBD2 NA TRBV30
CASSLVPGGLGNEQFF TGTGCCAGCAGTTTGGTTCCGGGGGGGCTAGGCAATGAGCAGTTCTTC TRBJ2-1 TRBD2 NA TRBV28
CASSEGYRGYGYTF TGTGCCAGCAGTGAAGGGTATAGGGGCTATGGCTACACCTTC TRBJ1-2 NA NA TRBV6-1
CASSLGGRGNTEAFF TGCGCCAGCAGCTTGGGGGGGAGGGGGAACACTGAAGCTTTCTTT TRBJ1-1 NA NA TRBV5-1
CATSRDRGGQPQHF TGTGCCACCAGCAGAGATCGGGGTGGCCAGCCCCAGCATTTT TRBJ1-5 NA NA TRBV15
CASSAPGSGGPYEQYF TGTGCCAGCAGTGCCCCGGGGAGCGGGGGTCCCTACGAGCAGTACTTC TRBJ2-7 TRBD2 NA TRBV28
CASSSSVPGQGQGGELFF TGTGCCAGCAGTTCTAGCGTCCCGGGACAGGGCCAAGGCGGGGAGCTGTTTTTT TRBJ2-2 TRBD1 NA TRBV13
CASTVTGYQETQYF TGTGCCAGCACCGTGACAGGGTATCAAGAGACCCAGTACTTC TRBJ2-5 TRBD1 NA TRBV28
CASSLRGGQGYDGYTF TGTGCCAGCAGCTTAAGGGGGGGGCAGGGCTATGATGGCTACACCTTC TRBJ1-2 NA NA TRBV7-3
CSVVRLAKNEQFF TGCAGCGTTGTCCGGCTAGCAAAGAATGAGCAGTTCTTC TRBJ2-1 NA NA TRBV29-1
CASSSTTSGGKIQETQYF TGTGCCAGCAGCTCGACGACTAGCGGGGGGAAAATACAAGAGACCCAGTACTTC TRBJ2-5 TRBD2 NA TRBV5-4
CASSAIGTEQYF TGTGCCAGCAGTGCGATCGGGACAGAGCAGTACTTC TRBJ2-5 TRBD1 NA TRBV28
CANTGLAGGGTGELFF TGCGCCAATACGGGACTAGCGGGAGGTGGGACCGGGGAGCTGTTTTTT TRBJ2-2 TRBD2 NA TRBV5-1
CASSQGSSGELFF TGCGCCAGCAGCCAAGGTAGTTCCGGGGAGCTGTTTTTT TRBJ2-2 NA NA TRBV4-1
CASSVSGTGRTGELFF TGTGCCAGCTCAGTCTCCGGGACAGGCCGGACCGGGGAGCTGTTTTTT TRBJ2-2 TRBD1 NA TRBV18
CASSLGQTETQYF TGTGCCAGCAGTCTGGGGCAGACCGAGACCCAGTACTTC TRBJ2-5 NA NA TRBV6-5
CASSLSSPPGHGYTF TGTGCCAGCAGTTTATCCTCTCCCCCAGGGCATGGCTACACCTTC TRBJ1-2 NA few TRBV27
CASSYSPLMTGNEQFF TGTGCCAGCAGTTACTCACCCCTGATGACAGGCAATGAGCAGTTCTTC TRBJ2-1 NA NA TRBV6-5
CASSPPGGDTDTQYF TGTGCCAGCTCACCACCGGGCGGGGATACAGATACGCAGTATTTT TRBJ2-3 NA NA TRBV18
CASSDPGQGDGYTF TGTGCCAGCAGTGACCCGGGACAGGGAGATGGCTACACCTTC TRBJ1-2 TRBD1 NA TRBV6-1
CASSQRPDRVSEQYF TGTGCCAGCAGCCAACGTCCGGACAGGGTGAGCGAGCAGTACTTC TRBJ2-7 TRBD1 NA TRBV11-2
CASSLVAGGYNEQFF TGCGCCAGCAGCTTGGTGGCGGGGGGATACAATGAGCAGTTCTTC TRBJ2-1 TRBD2 NA TRBV5-1
CASSPGQGFQPQHF TGTGCCAGCAGTCCGGGACAGGGTTTTCAGCCCCAGCATTTT TRBJ1-5 TRBD1 NA TRBV2
CASKRTGVDEQYF TGCGCCAGCAAACGGACAGGGGTAGACGAGCAGTACTTC TRBJ2-7 TRBD1 NA TRBV5-1
CASSQAGLAGAHSTDTQYF TGTGCCAGCAGCCAGGCCGGACTAGCGGGAGCCCATAGCACAGATACGCAGTATTTT TRBJ2-3 TRBD2 few TRBV4-2
CASSLGHGAEQFF TGCGCCAGCAGCTTGGGCCATGGGGCGGAGCAGTTCTTC TRBJ2-1 NA NA TRBV5-1
CASSYPTGGRGGELFF TGTGCCAGCAGTTACCCTACAGGGGGCAGGGGCGGGGAGCTGTTTTTT TRBJ2-2 TRBD1 NA TRBV6-5
CASSYSTGLINTEAFF TGTGCCAGCAGTTACTCGACGGGACTAATTAACACTGAAGCTTTCTTT TRBJ1-1 NA NA TRBV6-5
CASSWTGEIGVEQFF TGTGCCAGCAGTTGGACAGGGGAAATAGGTGTTGAGCAGTTCTTC TRBJ2-1 TRBD1 NA TRBV28
CASSLGSAGFQTYGYTF TGTGCCAGCAGCTTAGGGTCGGCAGGGTTCCAAACCTATGGCTACACCTTC TRBJ1-2 NA once TRBV7-9
CASSLAQIYGYTF TGTGCCAGCAGCTTAGCACAGATCTATGGCTACACCTTC TRBJ1-2 NA NA TRBV7-2
CASSLSGGSMGHEQFF TGTGCCAGCAGCTTATCCGGCGGGAGTATGGGCCATGAGCAGTTCTTC TRBJ2-1 TRBD2 NA TRBV7-3
CASTREGSYNEQFF TGCGCCAGCACGCGTGAGGGATCCTACAATGAGCAGTTCTTC TRBJ2-1 NA NA TRBV5-1
CASSPSESSYEQYF TGCGCCAGCAGTCCCTCGGAGAGCTCCTACGAGCAGTACTTC TRBJ2-7 NA once TRBV23-1
CASSGQWRAEAFF TGTGCCAGCAGTGGACAGTGGCGGGCTGAAGCTTTCTTT TRBJ1-1 NA NA TRBV6-5
CASSYPGGNGYTF TGTGCCAGCAGTTACCCCGGGGGAAATGGCTACACCTTC TRBJ1-2 NA NA TRBV6-6
CASSQEGTVNTEAFF TGCGCCAGCAGCCAAGAGGGGACAGTGAACACTGAAGCTTTCTTT TRBJ1-1 TRBD1 NA TRBV4-1
CASSLDFLTGTRNSQYF TGTGCCAGCAGCTTAGACTTCTTGACCGGGACTAGAAACAGTCAGTACTTC TRBJ2-4 TRBD2 once TRBV11-2
CASSLGGQGAPGETQYF TGCGCCAGCAGCTTGGGGGGACAGGGGGCGCCGGGGGAGACCCAGTACTTC TRBJ2-5 TRBD1 few TRBV5-1
CASSFGPLRQGDTGELFF TGTGCCAGCAGTTTTGGGCCCCTTAGACAGGGAGACACCGGGGAGCTGTTTTTT TRBJ2-2 TRBD1 few TRBV5-7
CASSFDRGTADEQYF TGTGCCAGCAGTTTTGACAGGGGGACCGCTGATGAGCAGTACTTC TRBJ2-5 TRBD1 NA TRBV11-2
CASSLTGGRLNTEAFF TGTGCCAGCAGCTTGACAGGGGGACGTCTGAACACTGAAGCTTTCTTT TRBJ1-1 TRBD1 once TRBV7-9
CAISEGQGWDTEAFF TGTGCCATCAGTGAGGGACAGGGCTGGGACACTGAAGCTTTCTTT TRBJ1-1 TRBD1 NA TRBV10-3
CASSPGSRRGGYTF TGTGCCAGCAGCCCAGGGTCGCGGAGAGGCGGCTACACCTTC TRBJ1-2 NA NA TRBV2
CASSPPGVAQYF TGTGCCAGCAGCCCCCCCGGTGTGGCCCAGTACTTC TRBJ2-5 NA NA TRBV11-2
CASSAGTSGIGETQYF TGTGCCAGCAGTGCCGGGACTAGCGGGATTGGAGAGACCCAGTACTTC TRBJ2-5 TRBD2 NA TRBV25-1
CASSLDPASGIGVTGELFF TGTGCCAGCAGCTTAGATCCGGCTAGCGGGATAGGGGTAACCGGGGAGCTGTTTTTT TRBJ2-2 TRBD2 NA TRBV7-3
CASSQLRTSGSVSYNEQFF TGTGCCAGCAGCCAACTTAGGACTAGCGGGAGTGTGTCCTACAATGAGCAGTTCTTC TRBJ2-1 TRBD2 NA TRBV4-2
CASSPMAGGIQPQHF TGTGCCAGCAGCCCCATGGCAGGGGGCATTCAGCCCCAGCATTTT TRBJ1-5 TRBD1 NA TRBV28
CASSVGQGNYEQYF TGTGCCAGCAGCGTAGGACAGGGTAACTACGAGCAGTACTTC TRBJ2-7 TRBD1 once TRBV9
CASISSGESYNEQFF TGTGCCAGCATCTCTAGCGGGGAATCCTACAATGAGCAGTTCTTC TRBJ2-1 TRBD2 NA TRBV6-5
CASSPMHRASPDTQYF TGTGCCAGCAGCCCCATGCACAGGGCTAGTCCAGATACGCAGTATTTT TRBJ2-3 NA NA TRBV7-3